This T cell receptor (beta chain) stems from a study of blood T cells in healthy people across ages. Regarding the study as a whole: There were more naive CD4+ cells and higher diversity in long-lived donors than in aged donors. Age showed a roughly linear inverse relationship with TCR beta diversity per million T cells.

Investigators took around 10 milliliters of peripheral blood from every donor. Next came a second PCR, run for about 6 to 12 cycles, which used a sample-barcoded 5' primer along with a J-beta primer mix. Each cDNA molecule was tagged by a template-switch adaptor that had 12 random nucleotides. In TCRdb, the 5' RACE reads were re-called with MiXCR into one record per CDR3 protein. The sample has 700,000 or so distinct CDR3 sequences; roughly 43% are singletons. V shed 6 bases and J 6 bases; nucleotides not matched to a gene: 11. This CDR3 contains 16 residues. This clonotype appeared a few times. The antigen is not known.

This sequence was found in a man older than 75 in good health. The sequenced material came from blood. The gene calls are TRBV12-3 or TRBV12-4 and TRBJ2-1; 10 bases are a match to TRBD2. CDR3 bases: TGTGCCAGCAGCCGCCCAAGCGGGGGGGCCGGCAATGAGCAGTTCTTC. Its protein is CASSRPSGGAGNEQFF.